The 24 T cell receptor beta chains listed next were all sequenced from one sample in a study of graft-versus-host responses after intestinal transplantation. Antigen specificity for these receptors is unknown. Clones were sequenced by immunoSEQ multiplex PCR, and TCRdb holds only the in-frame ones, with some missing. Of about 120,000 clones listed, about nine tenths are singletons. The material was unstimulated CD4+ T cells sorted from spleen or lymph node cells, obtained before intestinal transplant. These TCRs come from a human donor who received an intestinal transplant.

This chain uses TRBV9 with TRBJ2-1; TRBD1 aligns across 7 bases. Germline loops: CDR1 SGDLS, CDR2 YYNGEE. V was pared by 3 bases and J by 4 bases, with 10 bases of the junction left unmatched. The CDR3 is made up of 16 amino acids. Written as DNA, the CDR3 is TGTGCCAGCAGCGCCGAGACACCGGGACAGTACAATGAGCAGTTCTTC. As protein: CASSAETPGQYNEQFF.

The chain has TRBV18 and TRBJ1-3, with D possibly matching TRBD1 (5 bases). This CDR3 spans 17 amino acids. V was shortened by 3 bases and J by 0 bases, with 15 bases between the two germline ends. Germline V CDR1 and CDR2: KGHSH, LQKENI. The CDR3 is CASSPPSTASSGNTIYF. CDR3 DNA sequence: TGTGCCAGCTCACCTCCTTCGACAGCGAGCTCTGGAAACACCATATATTTT.

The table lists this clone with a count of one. The CDR3 spells CASSRREPEAFF. In DNA, the CDR3 is TGTGCCAGCAGCCGTCGGGAGCCTGAAGCTTTCTTT. The rearrangement joins TRBV13 to TRBJ1-1; no clear D gene. This CDR3 contains 12 residues. Germline V lookup: CDR1 PRHDT, CDR2 FYEKMQ (reference sequence). Trimming removed 5 bases from V and 6 bases from J, with 10 bases in between.

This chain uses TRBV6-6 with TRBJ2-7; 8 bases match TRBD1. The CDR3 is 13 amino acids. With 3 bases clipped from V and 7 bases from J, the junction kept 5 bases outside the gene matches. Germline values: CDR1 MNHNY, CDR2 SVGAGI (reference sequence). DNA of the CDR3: TGTGCCAGCAGTTATGGGACAGGTCGGGAGCAGTACTTC. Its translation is CASSYGTGREQYF.

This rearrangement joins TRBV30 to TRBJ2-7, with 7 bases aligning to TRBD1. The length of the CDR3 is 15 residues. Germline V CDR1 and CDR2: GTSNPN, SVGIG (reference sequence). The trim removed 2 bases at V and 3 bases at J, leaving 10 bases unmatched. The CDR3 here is CAWSLSGTASYEQYF. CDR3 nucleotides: TGTGCCTGGAGTCTATCCGGGACAGCAAGCTACGAGCAGTACTTC.

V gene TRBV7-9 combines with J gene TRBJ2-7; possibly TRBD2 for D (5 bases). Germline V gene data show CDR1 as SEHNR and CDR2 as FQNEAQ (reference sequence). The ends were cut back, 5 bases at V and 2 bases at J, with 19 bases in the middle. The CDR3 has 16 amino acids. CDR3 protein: CASSPRISEGPYEQYF. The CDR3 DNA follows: TGTGCCAGCAGCCCTCGGATCAGCGAGGGCCCCTACGAGCAGTACTTC. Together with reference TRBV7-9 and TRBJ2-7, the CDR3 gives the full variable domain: DTGVSQNPRHKITKRGQNVTFRCDPISEHNRLYWYRQTLGQGPEFLTYFQNEAQLEKSRLLSDRFSAERPKGSFSTLEIQRTEQGDSAMYLCASSPRISEGPYEQYFGPGTRLTVT.

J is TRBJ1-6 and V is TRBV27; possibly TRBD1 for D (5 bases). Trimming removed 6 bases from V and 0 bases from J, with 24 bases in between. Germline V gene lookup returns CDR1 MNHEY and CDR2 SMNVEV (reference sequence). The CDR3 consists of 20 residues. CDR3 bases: TGTGCCAGCAGCCTTAGGCCACCGTGGGGCGGGAGCTCCTATAATTCACCCCTCCACTTT. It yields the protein CASSLRPPWGGSSYNSPLHF.

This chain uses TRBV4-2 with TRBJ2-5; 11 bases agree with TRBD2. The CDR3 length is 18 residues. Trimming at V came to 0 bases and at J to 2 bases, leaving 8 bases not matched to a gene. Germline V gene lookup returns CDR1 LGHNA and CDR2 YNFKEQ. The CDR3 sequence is CASSQDIPGTSGQETQYF. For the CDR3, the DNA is TGTGCCAGCAGCCAAGATATTCCCGGGACTAGCGGTCAAGAGACCCAGTACTTC.

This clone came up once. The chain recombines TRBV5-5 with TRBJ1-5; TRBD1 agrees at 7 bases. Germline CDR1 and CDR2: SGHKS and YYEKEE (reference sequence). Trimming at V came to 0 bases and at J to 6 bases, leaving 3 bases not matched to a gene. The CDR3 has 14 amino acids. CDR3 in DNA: TGTGCCAGCAGCTTGGTACAGGGGAGTCAGCCCCAGCATTTT. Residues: CASSLVQGSQPQHF. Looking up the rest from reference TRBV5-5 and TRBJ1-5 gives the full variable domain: DAGVTQSPTHLIKTRGQQVTLRCSPISGHKSVSWYQQVLGQGPQFIFQYYEKEERGRGNFPDRFSARQFPNYSSELNVNALLLGDSALYLCASSLVQGSQPQHFGDGTRLSIL.

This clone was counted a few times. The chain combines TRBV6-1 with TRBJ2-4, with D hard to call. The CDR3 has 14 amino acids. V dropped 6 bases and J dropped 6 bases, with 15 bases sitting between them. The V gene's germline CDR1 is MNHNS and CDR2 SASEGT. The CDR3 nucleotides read TGTGCCAGCAGCGCGACGGTTGGAGTAAACATTCAGTACTTC. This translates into CASSATVGVNIQYF.

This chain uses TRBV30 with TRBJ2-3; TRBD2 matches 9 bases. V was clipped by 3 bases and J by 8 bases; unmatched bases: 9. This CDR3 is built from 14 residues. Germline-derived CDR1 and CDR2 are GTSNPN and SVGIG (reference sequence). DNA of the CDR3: TGTGCCTGGAGGGCGGGGGGGCCTTTTGTTACGCAGTATTTT. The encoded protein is CAWRAGGPFVTQYF.

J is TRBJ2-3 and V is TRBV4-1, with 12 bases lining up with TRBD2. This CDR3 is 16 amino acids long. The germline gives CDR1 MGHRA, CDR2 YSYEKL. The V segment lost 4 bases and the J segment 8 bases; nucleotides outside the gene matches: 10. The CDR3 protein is CASSLPLAGGLGTQYF. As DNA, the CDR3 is TGCGCCAGCAGCCTACCACTAGCGGGAGGCCTTGGTACGCAGTATTTT.

CDR3 in amino acids: CASSIAGVNTGELFF. CDR3 sequence (DNA): TGTGCCAGTAGTATAGCAGGGGTCAACACCGGGGAGCTGTTTTTT. The rearrangement uses TRBV19 and TRBJ2-2; weak D call: TRBD1 (6 bases). The V end lost 1 base, the J end lost 2 bases, and 8 bases lay between the germline ends. The CDR3 extends over 15 amino acids. CDR1 is LNHDA, CDR2 SQIVND, per germline (reference sequence).

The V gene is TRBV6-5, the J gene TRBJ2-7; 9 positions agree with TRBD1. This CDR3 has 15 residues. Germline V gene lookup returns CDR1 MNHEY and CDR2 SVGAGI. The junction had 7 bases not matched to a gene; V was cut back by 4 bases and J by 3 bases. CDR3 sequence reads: CASSSWGTGFYEQYF. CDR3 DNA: TGTGCCAGCAGTTCCTGGGGGACAGGGTTCTACGAGCAGTACTTC.

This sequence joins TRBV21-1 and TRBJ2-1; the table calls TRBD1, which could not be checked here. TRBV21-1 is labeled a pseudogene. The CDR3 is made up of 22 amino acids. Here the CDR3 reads CASSKRGIRGSNLSSSYNEQFF. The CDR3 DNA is TGTGCCAGCAGCAAAAGGGGGATTCGGGGATCAAACTTAAGTAGCTCCTACAATGAGCAGTTCTTC.

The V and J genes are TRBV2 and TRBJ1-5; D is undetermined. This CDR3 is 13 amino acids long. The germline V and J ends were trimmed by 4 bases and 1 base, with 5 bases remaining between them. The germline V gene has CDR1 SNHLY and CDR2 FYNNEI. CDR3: CASSVESNQPQHF. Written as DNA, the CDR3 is TGTGCCAGCAGTGTGGAGAGCAATCAGCCCCAGCATTTT.

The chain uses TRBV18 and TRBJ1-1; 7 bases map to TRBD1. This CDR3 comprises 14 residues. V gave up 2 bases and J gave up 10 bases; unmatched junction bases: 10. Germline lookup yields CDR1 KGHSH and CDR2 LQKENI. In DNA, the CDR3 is TGTGCCAGCTCACCAGTACAGGGGACCCTTCCAGCTTTCTTT. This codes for CASSPVQGTLPAFF.

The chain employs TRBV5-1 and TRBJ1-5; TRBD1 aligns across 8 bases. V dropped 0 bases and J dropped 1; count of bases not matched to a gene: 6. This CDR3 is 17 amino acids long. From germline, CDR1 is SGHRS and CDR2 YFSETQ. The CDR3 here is CASSLEPTGASNQPQHF. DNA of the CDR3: TGCGCCAGCAGCTTGGAACCGACAGGGGCCAGCAATCAGCCCCAGCATTTT.

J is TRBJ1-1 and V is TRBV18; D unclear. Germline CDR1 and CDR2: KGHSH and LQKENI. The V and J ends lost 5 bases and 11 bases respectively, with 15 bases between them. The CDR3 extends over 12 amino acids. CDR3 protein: CASSNLGRGAFF. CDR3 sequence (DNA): TGTGCCAGCTCAAACTTAGGCCGAGGGGCTTTCTTT.

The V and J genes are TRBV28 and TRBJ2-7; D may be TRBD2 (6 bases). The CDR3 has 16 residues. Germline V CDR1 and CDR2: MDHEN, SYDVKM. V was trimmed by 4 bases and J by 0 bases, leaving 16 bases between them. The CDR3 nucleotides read TGTGCCAGCAGTTCGAGGGGACTGTCCTTCTCCTACGAGCAGTACTTC. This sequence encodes CASSSRGLSFSYEQYF.

The DNA of the CDR3 is TGTGCCAGTAGTGGACTAGCGGGGGGGCGGTACGAGCAGTACTTC. It encodes CASSGLAGGRYEQYF. The V call is TRBV19, the J call TRBJ2-7, with 15 bases fitting TRBD2. CDR3 length: 15 amino acids. V shed 5 bases and J 4 bases; nucleotides not matched to a gene: 3. Germline V gene lookup returns CDR1 LNHDA and CDR2 SQIVND (reference sequence).

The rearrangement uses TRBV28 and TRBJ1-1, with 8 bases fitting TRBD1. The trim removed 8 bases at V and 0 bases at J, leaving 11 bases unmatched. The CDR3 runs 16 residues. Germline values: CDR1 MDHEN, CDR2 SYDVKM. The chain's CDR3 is CASPPYQGAVNTEAFF. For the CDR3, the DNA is TGTGCCAGCCCCCCATACCAGGGGGCGGTGAACACTGAAGCTTTCTTT.

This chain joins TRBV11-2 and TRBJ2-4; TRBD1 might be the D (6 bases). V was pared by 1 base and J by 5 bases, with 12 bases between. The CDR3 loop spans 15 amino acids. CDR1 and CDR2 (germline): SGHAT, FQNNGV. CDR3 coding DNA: TGTGCCAGCAGCTTAGTTTCAGGGGCCCAAAACATTCAGTACTTC. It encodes CASSLVSGAQNIQYF.

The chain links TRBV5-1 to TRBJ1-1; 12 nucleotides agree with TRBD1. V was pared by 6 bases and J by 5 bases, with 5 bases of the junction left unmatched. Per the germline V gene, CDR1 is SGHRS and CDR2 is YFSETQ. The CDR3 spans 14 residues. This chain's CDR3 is CASIRDRGHTEAFF. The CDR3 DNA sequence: TGCGCCAGCATCCGGGACAGGGGGCATACTGAAGCTTTCTTT.